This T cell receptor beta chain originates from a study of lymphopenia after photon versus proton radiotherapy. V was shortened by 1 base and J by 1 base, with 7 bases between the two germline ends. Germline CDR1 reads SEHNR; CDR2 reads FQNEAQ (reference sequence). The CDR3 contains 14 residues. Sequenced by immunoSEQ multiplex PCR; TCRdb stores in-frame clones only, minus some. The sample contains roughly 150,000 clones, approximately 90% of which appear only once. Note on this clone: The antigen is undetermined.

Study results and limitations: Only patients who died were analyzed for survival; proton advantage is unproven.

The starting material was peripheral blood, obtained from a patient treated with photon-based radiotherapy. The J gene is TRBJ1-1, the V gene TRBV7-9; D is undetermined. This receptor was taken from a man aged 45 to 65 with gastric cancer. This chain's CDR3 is CASSLEGSNTEAFF. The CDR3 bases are TGTGCCAGCAGCTTAGAGGGATCGAACACTGAAGCTTTCTTT.